This TCR beta chain was sequenced in a study of PD-1 blockade in classical Hodgkin lymphoma. Findings of the study overall: Healthy donors reportedly exceeded newly diagnosed patients in baseline TCR diversity. The authors have not defined what causes the repertoire differences, possibly disease activity or prior therapy. Significant TCR diversity gains by C4D1 occurred in CD4+ but not CD8+ cells.

As to this clone: What it recognizes is unknown.

This table comes from immunoSEQ multiplex PCR, and its TCRdb copy is limited to in-frame clones, with some not included. The sample consists of some 34,000 clones, about 72% of them appearing once. Time point noted: cycle 4 day 1 (C4D1), after more than five weeks of nivolumab. All trial patients relapsed after autologous stem cell transplantation. Patients had relapsed/refractory classical Hodgkin lymphoma with complete response, partial response or progressive disease as best response. CDR1 MDHEN and CDR2 SYDVKM come from the germline V gene. This CDR3 spans 14 amino acids. Trimming pared 1 base from V and 5 bases from J, leaving 12 bases between.

Sequences were derived from peripheral blood mononuclear cells (PBMCs), sampled before the fourth cycle of nivolumab. The chain has TRBV28 and TRBJ2-7; tentatively, D is TRBD1 (6 bases). The receptor was isolated from a human donor with classical Hodgkin lymphoma. The DNA for the CDR3 is TGTGCCAGCAGTTTATTGGACCAGGGGCACGAGCAGTACTTC. This encodes CASSLLDQGHEQYF.